This entry lists 32 T cell receptor beta chains sequenced from one sample in a study of spatial heterogeneity in lung cancer. Each CDR3 protein is one row after TCRdb ran MiXCR on the 5' RACE reads. Counted here are 6,000 to 8,500 distinct CDR3 sequences, roughly 9.2% occurring once; the ten biggest clones make up around half. Time point noted: sample taken at primary tumor resection. The input material, whole RNA from tumor, nontumor lung or frozen PBMC, was sequenced unsorted. Sequenced here: PBMCs, sampled at surgery. Every receptor here comes from a male donor with early-stage non-small cell lung cancer.

Comment on this clonotype: As an off-target read in a library built for alpha chains, this beta chain has a frequency of little significance. V gene TRBV19 combines with J gene TRBJ1-1, with a possible D match to TRBD1 (5 bases). Germline values: CDR1 LNHDA, CDR2 SQIVND (reference sequence). The CDR3 consists of 11 residues. V was shortened by 6 bases and J by 5 bases, with 7 bases between the two germline ends. CDR3 sequence reads: CASRRTTEAFF. The CDR3 nucleotides read TGTGCCAGTAGACGGACAACTGAAGCTTTCTTT.

In this sample, this clonotype turned up a few times. Within a library made for alpha chains, this beta chain is off target, and its count is uninformative. The chain has TRBV24-1 and TRBJ1-4; unclear D gene. Germline V gene sequence: CDR1 KGHDR, CDR2 SFDVKD. The germline V and J ends were trimmed by 3 bases and 8 bases, with 12 bases remaining between them. The CDR3 totals 14 residues. The CDR3 is CATSDGGGNEKLFF. CDR3 nucleotide sequence: TGTGCCACCAGTGATGGAGGAGGCAACGAAAAACTGTTTTTT.

This clonotype ranks as medium-sized. Within a library made for alpha chains, this beta chain is off target, and its count is uninformative. V is TRBV7-9 and J is TRBJ2-2; the D is unclear. Trimming stripped 1 base from V and 1 base from J, with 1 base between. Per the germline V gene, CDR1 is SEHNR and CDR2 is FQNEAQ (reference sequence). The CDR3 spans 13 residues. For the CDR3, the DNA is TGTGCCAGCAGCTTAGGGAACACCGGGGAGCTGTTTTTT. Its translation: CASSLGNTGELFF.

By its share, this clonotype is medium-sized (0.01 to 0.1%). This beta chain turned up in a library designed for alpha chains; as an off-target read, its abundance says little. This chain connects TRBV4-2 to TRBJ2-2; 7 bases fit TRBD1. Germline V gene lookup returns CDR1 LGHNA and CDR2 YNFKEQ. The CDR3 is 16 residues long. V shed 0 bases, J shed 5 bases, and the junction held 6 bases outside the gene matches. The CDR3 DNA is TGTGCCAGCAGCCAAGATGTAGGGGGCGAGACCGGGGAGCTGTTTTTT. Amino acids: CASSQDVGGETGELFF.

The sample holds many counts of this clonotype. This beta chain is an off-target read within a library intended for alpha chains, so its frequency means little. This chain connects TRBV7-9 to TRBJ2-7, with 8 bases matching TRBD2. The length of the CDR3 is 16 residues. V trimming: 5 bases; J trimming: 4 bases; junction bases outside the gene matches: 13. Germline V CDR1 and CDR2: SEHNR, FQNEAQ (reference sequence). The CDR3 coding sequence is TGTGCCAGCAGCCCTTCACTAGCGGTGGGATTGTACGAGCAGTACTTC. Translated, it gives CASSPSLAVGLYEQYF.

This clonotype showed up many times. This beta chain lies outside the target of a library built for alpha chains; its clone size means little. J is TRBJ2-7 and V is TRBV20-1; D is unclear. Trimming left V 0 bases short and J 2 bases short, with 17 bases between. Per the germline V gene, CDR1 is DFQATT and CDR2 is SNEGSKA (reference sequence). CDR3 size: 16 residues. CDR3 nucleotides: TGCAGTGCTAGAGATGGGGTCGTCACAACAACCTACGAGCAGTACTTC. It encodes CSARDGVVTTTYEQYF.

This clonotype was seen ten or more times. This beta chain is an off-target read within a library intended for alpha chains, so its frequency means little. V gene TRBV30 combines with J gene TRBJ1-2; the D gene is possibly TRBD1 (5 bases). Trimming removed 7 bases at V and 4 bases at J, with 19 bases between. Per the germline V gene, CDR1 is GTSNPN and CDR2 is SVGIG (reference sequence). CDR3 length: 14 residues. CDR3 amino acids: CASPSKAGPYGYTF. CDR3 DNA sequence: TGTGCCTCCCCCAGCAAGGCAGGGCCCTATGGCTACACCTTC.

In its sample, this clonotype ranks as medium-sized. For a library built for alpha chains, this beta chain is a stray read; little rests on its size. V and J are TRBV28 and TRBJ2-6, with TRBD1 matching over 10 bases. Germline CDR1 and CDR2: MDHEN and SYDVKM. Trimming at V came to 4 bases and at J to 3 bases, leaving 6 bases not matched to a gene. The CDR3 runs to 17 residues. The CDR3 reads CASSSGQGKVGANVLTF. DNA of the CDR3: TGTGCCAGCAGTTCGGGACAGGGGAAGGTTGGGGCCAACGTCCTGACTTTC.

Turning to this clonotype: This beta chain is a stray sequence in a library constructed for alpha chains; its clone size is not meaningful. The chain has TRBV6-2 or TRBV6-3 and TRBJ1-1; D is ambiguous. With 2 bases removed from V and 0 bases from J, the gap between germline ends came to 16 bases. This CDR3 has 17 residues. Germline values: CDR1 MNHEY, CDR2 SVGEGT. The CDR3 loop reads CASSYPPGRNLNTEAFF. CDR3 DNA: TGTGCCAGCAGTTACCCACCCGGACGAAATTTGAACACTGAAGCTTTCTTT.

Note on this clonotype: This may come from a read error, since a much larger clone is one base off. Being off target in a library aimed at alpha chains, this beta chain has a size of little meaning. The chain is built from TRBV18 and TRBJ2-5, with a tentative D call TRBD1 (7 bases). The CDR3 has 15 residues. Germline V lookup: CDR1 KGHSH, CDR2 LQKENI. The CDR3 nucleotides read TGTGCCAGCTCAGATTTTGGACAGGAGGGAGAGACCCGGTACTTC. This encodes CASSDFGQEGETRYF.

This clonotype appeared many times. Being off target in a library aimed at alpha chains, this beta chain has a size of little meaning. This sequence joins TRBV12-3 or TRBV12-4 and TRBJ2-7; D perhaps matches TRBD1 (6 bases). The CDR3 contains 16 residues. The V gene lost 6 bases and the J gene lost 0 bases, with 18 bases spanning the gap. The CDR3 DNA sequence: TGTGCCAGCAGCCCATGGGGGCAGGGTAGCTCCTACGAGCAGTACTTC. Translated, it gives CASSPWGQGSSYEQYF.

The table lists this clonotype with many counts. This beta chain slipped into a library made for alpha chains as a stray read, so its size is not meaningful. V and J are TRBV5-1 and TRBJ2-5; D unclear. The CDR3 has 13 amino acids. The germline CDR1 and CDR2 sequences are SGHRS and YFSETQ. The ends were cut back, 5 bases at V and 1 base at J, with 9 bases in the middle. In DNA, the CDR3 is TGCGCCAGCAGATCGTCGCCCCAAGAGACCCAGTACTTC. Translated: CASRSSPQETQYF. The variable domain in full, with the rest retrieved from reference TRBV5-1 and TRBJ2-5, is KAGVTQTPRYLIKTRGQQVTLSCSPISGHRSVSWYQQTPGQGLQFLFEYFSETQRNKGNFPGRFSGRQFSNSRSEMNVSTLELGDSALYLCASRSSPQETQYFGPGTRLLVL.

The sample holds many counts of this clonotype. The size of this beta chain means little, since it is a stray read in a library made for alpha chains. The rearrangement links TRBV30 to TRBJ1-1; D is possibly TRBD1 (5 bases). Trimming cost V 0 bases and J 5 bases, with 13 bases left between them. The CDR3 totals 14 residues. Germline CDR1 GTSNPN, CDR2 SVGIG (reference sequence). CDR3 region: CAWSVWGSWTEAFF. The CDR3 DNA is TGTGCCTGGAGTGTTTGGGGGAGTTGGACTGAAGCTTTCTTT.

Of note for this clonotype: For a library built for alpha chains, this beta chain is a stray read; little rests on its size. V is TRBV12-3 or TRBV12-4 and J is TRBJ1-1; TRBD1 aligns across 11 bases. V gave up 3 bases and J gave up 2 bases; unmatched junction bases: 2. The CDR3 runs 15 residues. The CDR3 nucleotides read TGTGCCAGCAGTTTTGGGACAGGGGGAAACACTGAAGCTTTCTTT. Protein sequence: CASSFGTGGNTEAFF.

This clonotype appeared many times. The library was prepared for alpha chains; this beta chain is a stray read, so its frequency means little. The chain links TRBV5-1 to TRBJ1-2, with D uncertain. Trimming shortened V by 0 bases and J by 2 bases, and 17 bases separated the two germline ends. This CDR3 comprises 17 residues. CDR1 and CDR2 (germline): SGHRS, YFSETQ. CDR3 in DNA: TGCGCCAGCAGCTTGGAAACATTATCCTACCTAAACTATGGCTACACCTTC. This gives the protein CASSLETLSYLNYGYTF.

This clonotype has ten or more counts. Being off target in a library aimed at alpha chains, this beta chain has a size of little meaning. The chain carries TRBV2 and TRBJ2-1; D unclear. V gave up 4 bases and J gave up 6 bases, with 10 bases separating them. The germline V gene has CDR1 SNHLY and CDR2 FYNNEI. The CDR3 covers 13 residues. CDR3 in amino acids: CASSVDRGNEQFF. CDR3 sequence (DNA): TGTGCCAGCAGTGTGGACCGCGGCAATGAGCAGTTCTTC.

This clonotype was seen ten or more times. Since it is a stray read in a library aimed at alpha chains, this beta chain has a size that is not meaningful. The chain carries TRBV10-3 and TRBJ1-5, with 9 bases aligning to TRBD1. Trimming took 10 bases from V and 3 from J; bases not matched to a gene: 7. The CDR3 is made up of 14 amino acids. The germline V gene has CDR1 ENHRY and CDR2 SYGVKD. The CDR3 DNA is TGTGCCACTCACGGGACAGGGTACAATCAGCCCCAGCATTTT. The encoded protein is CATHGTGYNQPQHF.

This clonotype was recorded at least ten times. This beta chain represents an off-target read in a library built for alpha chains; its size is of limited meaning. V gene TRBV29-1 combines with J gene TRBJ1-1; TRBD1 agrees at 9 bases. The V gene's germline CDR1 is SQVTM and CDR2 ANQGSEA. The CDR3 has 13 amino acids. J was trimmed by 5 bases and V by 5 bases; bases with no gene match: 6. This CDR3 is CSVRTGALTEAFF. DNA of the CDR3: TGCAGCGTTCGGACAGGGGCGTTGACTGAAGCTTTCTTT.

The table lists this clonotype with many counts. This beta chain is an off-target read within a library intended for alpha chains, so its frequency means little. The genes are TRBV23-1 and TRBJ2-7; 11 nucleotides match TRBD2. TRBV23-1 counts as an open reading frame of uncertain function. The CDR3 has 20 residues. V was pared by 1 base and J by 2 bases, with 16 bases of the junction left unmatched. The CDR3 protein is CASSQLRGTSGQSTAYEQYF. The CDR3 bases are TGCGCCAGCAGTCAATTGAGGGGGACTAGCGGACAAAGCACCGCCTACGAGCAGTACTTC.

By frequency in the sample, this clonotype is medium-sized. A library prepared for alpha chains yielded this beta chain as an off-target read; its size is of little meaning. V and J are TRBV10-2 and TRBJ2-1; perhaps TRBD2 as D (5 bases). This CDR3 has 15 amino acids. Deletions cut 4 bases from V and 8 bases from J, with 18 bases between. The germline V gene has CDR1 WSHSY and CDR2 SAAADI. CDR3 protein: CASSVGGGGRDEQFF. Written as DNA, the CDR3 is TGCGCCAGCAGTGTAGGAGGAGGAGGACGCGATGAGCAGTTCTTC.

By sample share, this clonotype is medium-sized. Little can be read into the size of this beta chain, an off-target read in a library designed for alpha chains. This chain uses TRBV4-1 with TRBJ2-7; D is unresolved. The CDR3 consists of 13 residues. V dropped 4 bases and J dropped 5 bases, with 12 bases sitting between them. The germline V gene encodes CDR1 MGHRA and CDR2 YSYEKL. The CDR3 is CASSPDGPDEQYF. CDR3 nucleotide sequence: TGCGCCAGCAGCCCTGACGGGCCCGACGAGCAGTACTTC.

This clonotype was detected ten times or more. This beta chain is off target for a library built for alpha chains, so its abundance means little. CDR3 DNA: TGTGCCAGCAGTGATCGACGGGAGGAGGTAAATCGCACTAGCACAGATACGCAGTATTTT. It encodes CASSDRREEVNRTSTDTQYF. The chain carries TRBV25-1 and TRBJ2-3; 7 bases line up with TRBD2. Germline V gene lookup returns CDR1 MGHDK and CDR2 SYGVNS. V was pared by 3 bases and J by 0 bases, with 18 bases of the junction left unmatched. The CDR3 is made up of 20 amino acids.

By proportion, this clonotype is medium-sized (0.01 to 0.1%). This beta chain turned up in a library designed for alpha chains; as an off-target read, its abundance says little. The CDR3 spells CASRRTAGELFF. The CDR3 DNA follows: TGTGCCAGCAGACGAACGGCCGGGGAGCTGTTTTTT. The chain couples TRBV5-6 to TRBJ2-2, with D unclear. CDR3 length: 12 amino acids. CDR1 is SGHDT and CDR2 is YYEEEE in the germline V gene. The V gene lost 5 bases and the J gene lost 6 bases, with 8 bases spanning the gap.

By sample fraction, this clonotype is medium-sized. Because the library targeted alpha chains, this beta chain is an off-target read whose size means little. The chain's CDR3 is CSVDRESTDTQYF. CDR3 nucleotide sequence: TGCAGCGTTGATAGGGAGAGCACAGATACGCAGTATTTT. The rearrangement links TRBV29-1 to TRBJ2-3; maybe TRBD2 (5 bases). CDR3 length: 13 amino acids. The V gene lost 3 bases and the J gene lost 0 bases, with 7 bases spanning the gap. The V gene's germline CDR1 is SQVTM and CDR2 ANQGSEA.

Notes on this clonotype: Since it is a stray read in a library aimed at alpha chains, this beta chain has a size that is not meaningful. The chain has TRBV25-1 and TRBJ1-2; weak D call: TRBD1 (6 bases). Trimming removed 3 bases from V and 3 bases from J, with 8 bases in between. The CDR3 extends over 13 amino acids. CDR1 MGHDK and CDR2 SYGVNS come from the germline V gene. The CDR3 DNA reads as TGTGCCAGCAGTGATTCAGGGGACTATGGCTACACCTTC. This gives the protein CASSDSGDYGYTF.

This clonotype has a handful of counts. The library was prepared for alpha chains; this beta chain is a stray read, so its frequency means little. V and J are TRBV12-3 or TRBV12-4 and TRBJ2-5, with D perhaps matching TRBD1 (5 bases). The CDR3 consists of 14 residues. V dropped 1 base and J dropped 4 bases, with 10 bases sitting between them. CDR3 DNA: TGTGCCAGCAGTTTAGTTCAGGGCGGAGAGACCCAGTACTTC. This sequence encodes CASSLVQGGETQYF.

This clonotype was picked up many times. This beta chain lies outside the target of a library built for alpha chains; its clone size means little. The rearrangement uses TRBV12-3 or TRBV12-4 and TRBJ1-1; 8 nucleotides match TRBD1. After removal of 7 bases from V and 5 bases from J, the junction contained 6 bases not matched to a gene. This CDR3 has 13 amino acids. CDR3 sequence: CASTSGGGTEAFF. CDR3 nucleotide sequence: TGTGCCAGCACTTCAGGGGGCGGGACTGAAGCTTTCTTT.

This clonotype has a handful of counts. Being off target in a library aimed at alpha chains, this beta chain has a size of little meaning. The genes are TRBV3-1 and TRBJ1-1; 7 bases align to TRBD1. After removal of 4 bases from V and 1 base from J, the junction contained 3 bases not matched to a gene. CDR3 length: 14 residues. Germline V lookup: CDR1 LGHDT, CDR2 YNNKEL (reference sequence). The CDR3 DNA follows: TGTGCCAGCAGCCTGACAGGGACGAACACTGAAGCTTTCTTT. Protein sequence: CASSLTGTNTEAFF.

This clonotype rates as medium-sized. This beta chain appears as a stray read in a library generated for alpha chains; its size is not informative. The V call is TRBV5-6, the J call TRBJ2-3, with a possible D match to TRBD1 (5 bases). Trimming shortened V by 3 bases and J by 4 bases, and 6 bases separated the two germline ends. The germline gives CDR1 SGHDT, CDR2 YYEEEE. This CDR3 has 12 residues. The CDR3 DNA is TGTGCCAGCAGCTCAGGGCCAGATACGCAGTATTTT. This encodes CASSSGPDTQYF.

This clonotype came up a few times. In a library made to pick up alpha chains, this beta chain is a stray read with a size that means little. The V call is TRBV5-1, the J call TRBJ1-3; D is possibly TRBD1 (6 bases). CDR3 length: 17 amino acids. V was pared by 0 bases and J by 2 bases, with 15 bases between. Germline V gives CDR1 SGHRS, CDR2 YFSETQ. The DNA of the CDR3 is TGCGCCAGCAGCTTGGAGTCTCTCGAGGGGGCTGGAAACACCATATATTTT. It is translated as CASSLESLEGAGNTIYF.

This clonotype was detected ten times or more. This beta chain is off target for a library built for alpha chains, so its abundance means little. CDR3 DNA sequence: TGTGCCAGTAGTATAGTTACTAGCGGGAGTTTTCACTCCTACAATGAGCAGTTCTTC. Amino acid sequence: CASSIVTSGSFHSYNEQFF. The chain is built from TRBV19 and TRBJ2-1, with 11 bases lining up with TRBD2. Germline V gene sequence: CDR1 LNHDA, CDR2 SQIVND (reference sequence). The ends lost 1 base at V and 0 bases at J; junction bases unmatched: 8. This CDR3 comprises 19 residues.

This clonotype was seen at least ten times. Because this beta chain is a stray read in a library intended to capture alpha chains, its abundance should not be given much weight. The chain carries TRBV7-9 and TRBJ1-4; D is ambiguous. The CDR3 is 14 amino acids. Germline V gene data show CDR1 as SEHNR and CDR2 as FQNEAQ (reference sequence). V was cut by 5 bases and J by 8 bases, with 15 bases left in between. The CDR3 DNA sequence: TGTGCCAGCAGCAACCGGGGTGCTCTAGAAAAACTGTTTTTT. Translating gives CASSNRGALEKLFF.